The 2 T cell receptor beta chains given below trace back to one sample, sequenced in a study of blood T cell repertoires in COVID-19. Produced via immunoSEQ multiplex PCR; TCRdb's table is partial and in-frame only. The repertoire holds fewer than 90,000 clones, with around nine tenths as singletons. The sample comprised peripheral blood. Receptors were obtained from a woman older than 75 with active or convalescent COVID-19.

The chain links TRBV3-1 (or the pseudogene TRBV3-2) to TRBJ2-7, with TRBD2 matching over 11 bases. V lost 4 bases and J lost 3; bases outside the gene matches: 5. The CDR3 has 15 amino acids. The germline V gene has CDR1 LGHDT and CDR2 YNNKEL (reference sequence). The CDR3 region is CASSPSLAGGYEQYF. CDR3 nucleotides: TGTGCCAGCAGCCCGTCTCTAGCGGGAGGCTACGAGCAGTACTTC.

The CDR3: CASSLGDSSYEQYF. The DNA for the CDR3 is TGTGCCAGCAGCTTGGGTGACAGCTCCTACGAGCAGTACTTC. The V gene is TRBV5-5, the J gene TRBJ2-7, with a tentative D call TRBD1 (5 bases). The V and J ends lost 0 bases and 0 bases respectively, with 7 bases between them. Germline V gene sequence: CDR1 SGHKS, CDR2 YYEKEE (reference sequence). The CDR3 is 14 amino acids.